Sequencing of this T cell receptor (beta chain) was carried out in a study of blood T cell repertoires in COVID-19. Study details: Sources were T cells, B-cell-depleted T cells, or PBMCs; the material itself was cDNA or gDNA.

Assignments of participants to cohorts depended upon their own reported clinical history. Profiling relied on immunoSEQ multiplex PCR, and the TCRdb table lists in-frame clones only, not all of them. The top ten clones hold about 6% of a sample with under 200,000 clones, more than 75% of them seen once. The germline CDR1 and CDR2 sequences are KGHDR and SFDVKD. This CDR3 has 14 amino acids. V was shortened by 6 bases and J by 0 bases, with 10 bases between the two germline ends. The chain combines TRBV24-1 with TRBJ2-5; D perhaps matches TRBD1 (6 bases). The sequence was obtained from a man between 35 and 55 years old with acute COVID-19. Source material: PBMCs or T cells enriched from blood (not recorded which). The CDR3 DNA follows: TGTGCCACCAGTTCCAGGGGAAACCAAGAGACCCAGTACTTC. As protein: CATSSRGNQETQYF.